The rows below give T cell receptor beta chains drawn from one sample of a study of blood T cell repertoires in COVID-19. Only in-frame clones appear in the TCRdb table, and some are missing; sequencing was by immunoSEQ multiplex PCR. This table has roughly 350,000 clones, under 95% appearing once. The sequenced material came from peripheral blood. Receptors originate from a woman under 30 who had recovered from COVID-19. The CDR3 runs from the conserved cysteine through the conserved F or W. Fields, in order: J gene, V gene, CDR3 protein.

J gene: TRBJ2-1
V gene: TRBV30
CDR3 protein: CAGYRGRPNEQFF

J gene: TRBJ2-5
V gene: TRBV7-7
CDR3 protein: CASSDTGMAGVETQYF

J gene: TRBJ1-1
V gene: TRBV18
CDR3 protein: CASSPPVTGANTEAFF

J gene: TRBJ1-5
V gene: TRBV6-6
CDR3 protein: CASSYSENQPQHF

J gene: TRBJ1-5
V gene: TRBV5-5
CDR3 protein: CASSEYRGITPQHF

J gene: TRBJ2-3
V gene: TRBV5-1
CDR3 protein: CASSPTSGTDTQYF

J gene: TRBJ1-3
V gene: TRBV7-8
CDR3 protein: CASSLDPGDSSGNTIYF

J gene: TRBJ1-1
V gene: TRBV5-8
CDR3 protein: CASSLIGKAFF

J gene: TRBJ2-1
V gene: TRBV7-9
CDR3 protein: CASNSGREGYNEQFF

J gene: TRBJ2-5
V gene: TRBV7-9
CDR3 protein: CASSSAPEPRGTQYF

J gene: TRBJ1-2
V gene: TRBV11-2
CDR3 protein: CASSLSQGGIYGYTF

J gene: TRBJ2-1
V gene: TRBV9
CDR3 protein: CASSPGGGPSSYNEQFF

J gene: TRBJ2-1
V gene: TRBV27
CDR3 protein: CASSLISGNEQFF

J gene: TRBJ1-4
V gene: TRBV2
CDR3 protein: CASRQGASQRFF

J gene: TRBJ1-1
V gene: TRBV19
CDR3 protein: CASNLRGRATEAFF

J gene: TRBJ2-4
V gene: TRBV7-2
CDR3 protein: CASSLGRVENIQYF

J gene: TRBJ1-1
V gene: TRBV7-9
CDR3 protein: CASSLDGHRGLNTEAFF

J gene: TRBJ1-6
V gene: TRBV11-3
CDR3 protein: CASSLGNRYSPLHF

J gene: TRBJ2-1
V gene: TRBV7-9
CDR3 protein: CASVWASGGDEQFF

J gene: TRBJ2-3
V gene: TRBV9
CDR3 protein: CASSVTPATDTQYF

J gene: TRBJ1-1
V gene: TRBV5-1
CDR3 protein: CASSFQGANTEAFF

J gene: TRBJ2-5
V gene: TRBV19
CDR3 protein: CASSTPGRGGQETQYF

J gene: TRBJ2-5
V gene: TRBV10-3
CDR3 protein: CAISESFGGIQETQYF

J gene: TRBJ2-3
V gene: TRBV29-1
CDR3 protein: CSVVKGGRGAVGTDTQYF

J gene: TRBJ2-1
V gene: TRBV3-1/TRBV3-2
CDR3 protein: CASSPILGRSDNEQFF

J gene: TRBJ1-1
V gene: TRBV7-8
CDR3 protein: CASSPRQGARRTEAFF

J gene: TRBJ1-2
V gene: TRBV27
CDR3 protein: CASRNLQTGNYGYTF

J gene: TRBJ1-2
V gene: TRBV5-1
CDR3 protein: CASSLGFSVQNYGYTF

J gene: TRBJ1-5
V gene: TRBV24-1
CDR3 protein: CATSDRGQGQPQHF

J gene: TRBJ1-5
V gene: TRBV28
CDR3 protein: CASKLEEARHQPQHF

J gene: TRBJ2-5
V gene: TRBV7-9
CDR3 protein: CASSPPETQYF

J gene: TRBJ1-5
V gene: TRBV29-1
CDR3 protein: CSVWDRGNQPQHF

J gene: TRBJ1-6
V gene: TRBV2
CDR3 protein: CASEFPRGRSPLHF

J gene: TRBJ1-3
V gene: TRBV2
CDR3 protein: CASSARTYSGNTIYF

J gene: TRBJ1-6
V gene: TRBV24-1
CDR3 protein: CATSDGQGPYSPLHF

J gene: TRBJ1-2
V gene: TRBV27
CDR3 protein: CASSWDRGTSGYTF

J gene: TRBJ1-5
V gene: TRBV6-6
CDR3 protein: CASSGGPESNQPQHF

J gene: TRBJ2-1
V gene: TRBV4-1
CDR3 protein: CASSLQIAGVRHNEQFF

J gene: TRBJ1-1
V gene: TRBV5-8
CDR3 protein: CASMAGFHTEAFF

J gene: TRBJ2-1
V gene: TRBV4-3
CDR3 protein: CASTPSGRTYNEQFF

J gene: TRBJ2-2
V gene: TRBV29-1
CDR3 protein: CSVVQDRVSTGELFF

J gene: TRBJ2-2
V gene: TRBV24-1
CDR3 protein: CATSDPQGVIDTGELFF

J gene: TRBJ1-1
V gene: TRBV30
CDR3 protein: CAWERQGKAFF

J gene: TRBJ1-1
V gene: TRBV7-2
CDR3 protein: CASSITGTSTEAFF

J gene: TRBJ2-5
V gene: TRBV11-2
CDR3 protein: CASSLGGGSRETQYF

J gene: TRBJ2-2
V gene: TRBV21-1
CDR3 protein: CASADKGRVNTGELFF

J gene: TRBJ1-1
V gene: TRBV9
CDR3 protein: CASSVGRWNTEAFF

J gene: TRBJ1-1
V gene: TRBV6-5
CDR3 protein: CASRLGQANTEAFF

J gene: TRBJ1-1
V gene: TRBV9
CDR3 protein: CASSATGTMNTEAFF

J gene: TRBJ1-2
V gene: TRBV4-1
CDR3 protein: CASSQAGTGNYGYTF

J gene: TRBJ1-1
V gene: TRBV7-9
CDR3 protein: CASSPSRPTAFF

J gene: TRBJ1-2
V gene: TRBV27
CDR3 protein: CASSSLPGTGLYGYTF

J gene: TRBJ2-5
V gene: TRBV10-3
CDR3 protein: CAISARQKETQYF

J gene: TRBJ2-1
V gene: TRBV19
CDR3 protein: CASRNSGRAGEQFF

J gene: TRBJ2-5
V gene: TRBV5-4
CDR3 protein: CASSSPKPDEETQYF

J gene: TRBJ2-1
V gene: TRBV19
CDR3 protein: CASSIGRGNEQFF

J gene: TRBJ1-2
V gene: TRBV2
CDR3 protein: CASSGSGRVGYTF